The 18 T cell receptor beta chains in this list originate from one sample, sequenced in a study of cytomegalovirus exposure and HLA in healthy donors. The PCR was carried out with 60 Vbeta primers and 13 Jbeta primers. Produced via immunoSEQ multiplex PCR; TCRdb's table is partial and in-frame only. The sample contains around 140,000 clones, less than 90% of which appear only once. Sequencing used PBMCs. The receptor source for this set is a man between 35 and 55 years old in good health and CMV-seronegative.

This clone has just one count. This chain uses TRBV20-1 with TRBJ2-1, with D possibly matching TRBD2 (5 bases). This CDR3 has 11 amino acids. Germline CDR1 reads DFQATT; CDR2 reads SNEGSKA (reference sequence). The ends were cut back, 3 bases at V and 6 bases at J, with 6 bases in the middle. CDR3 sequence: CSASGLNEQFF. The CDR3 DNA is TGCAGTGCTAGCGGACTCAATGAGCAGTTCTTC.

The CDR3 region has the DNA TGTGCCAGCAGTCCAACGCCCTTTCCGTCTGACTGGTACAATGAGCAGTTCTTC. Amino acid sequence: CASSPTPFPSDWYNEQFF. J is TRBJ2-1 and V is TRBV27; no definite D call. CDR1 is MNHEY, CDR2 SMNVEV, per germline (reference sequence). The length of the CDR3 is 18 residues. The germline V and J ends were trimmed by 5 bases and 4 bases, with 24 bases remaining between them.

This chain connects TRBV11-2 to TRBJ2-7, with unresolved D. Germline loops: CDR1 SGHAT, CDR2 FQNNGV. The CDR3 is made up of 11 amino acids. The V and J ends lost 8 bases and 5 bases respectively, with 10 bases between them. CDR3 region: CASGSLHEQYF. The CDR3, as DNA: TGTGCCAGCGGCTCTCTCCACGAGCAGTACTTC. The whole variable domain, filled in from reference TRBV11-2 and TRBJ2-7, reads EAGVAQSPRYKIIEKRQSVAFWCNPISGHATLYWYQQILGQGPKLLIQFQNNGVVDDSQLPKDRFSAERLKGVDSTLKIQPAKLEDSAVYLCASGSLHEQYFGPGTRLTVT.

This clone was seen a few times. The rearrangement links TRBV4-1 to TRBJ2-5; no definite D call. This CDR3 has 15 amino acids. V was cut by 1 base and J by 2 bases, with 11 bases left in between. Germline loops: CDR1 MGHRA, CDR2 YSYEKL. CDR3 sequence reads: CASSQAAETQETQYF. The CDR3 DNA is TGCGCCAGCAGCCAAGCTGCAGAAACGCAAGAGACCCAGTACTTC.

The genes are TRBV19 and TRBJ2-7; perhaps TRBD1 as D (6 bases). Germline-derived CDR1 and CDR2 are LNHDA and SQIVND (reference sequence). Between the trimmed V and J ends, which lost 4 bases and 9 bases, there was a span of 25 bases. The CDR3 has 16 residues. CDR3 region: CASSTFRGLSGDGQYF. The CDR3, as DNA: TGTGCCAGTAGTACCTTCAGGGGTCTATCCGGAGACGGGCAGTACTTC.

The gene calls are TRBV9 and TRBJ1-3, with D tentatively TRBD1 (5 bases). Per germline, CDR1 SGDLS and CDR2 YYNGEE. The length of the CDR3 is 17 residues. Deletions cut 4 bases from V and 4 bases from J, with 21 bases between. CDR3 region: CASSPYGPREYGNTIYF. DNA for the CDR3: TGTGCCAGCAGCCCATATGGGCCCAGGGAATACGGAAACACCATATATTTT.

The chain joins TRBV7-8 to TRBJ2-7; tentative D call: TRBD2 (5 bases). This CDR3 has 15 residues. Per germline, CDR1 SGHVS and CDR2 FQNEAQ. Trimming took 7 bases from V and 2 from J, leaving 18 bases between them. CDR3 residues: CASTPRAVLTYEQYF. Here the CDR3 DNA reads TGTGCCAGCACTCCGAGGGCAGTACTTACCTACGAGCAGTACTTC.

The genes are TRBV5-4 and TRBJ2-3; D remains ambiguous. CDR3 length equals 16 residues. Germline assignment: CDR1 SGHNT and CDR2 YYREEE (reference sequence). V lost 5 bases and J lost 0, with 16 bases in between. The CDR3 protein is CASSPGVLRSTDTQYF. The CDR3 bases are TGTGCCAGCAGTCCCGGTGTCCTTAGAAGCACAGATACGCAGTATTTT.

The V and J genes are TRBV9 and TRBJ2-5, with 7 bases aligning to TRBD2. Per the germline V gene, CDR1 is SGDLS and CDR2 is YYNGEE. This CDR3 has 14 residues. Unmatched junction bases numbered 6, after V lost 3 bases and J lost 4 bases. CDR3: CASSGGGETETQYF. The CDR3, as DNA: TGTGCCAGCAGCGGCGGGGGTGAGACAGAGACCCAGTACTTC.

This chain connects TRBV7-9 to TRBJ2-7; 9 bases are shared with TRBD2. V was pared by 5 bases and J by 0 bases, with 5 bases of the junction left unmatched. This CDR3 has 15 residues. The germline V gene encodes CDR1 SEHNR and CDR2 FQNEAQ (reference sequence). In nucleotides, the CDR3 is TGTGCCAGCAGCCTGACTAGCGGAGGCTCCTACGAGCAGTACTTC. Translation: CASSLTSGGSYEQYF.

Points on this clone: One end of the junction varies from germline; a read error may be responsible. Written as DNA, the CDR3 is TGTTCCAGCAGCTTTGACAGGGGGCAGGGCTACACCTTC. Residues: CSSSFDRGQGYTF. The chain is built from TRBV7-9 and TRBJ1-2; 10 positions match TRBD1. CDR3 size: 13 residues. The V gene's germline CDR1 is SEHNR and CDR2 FQNEAQ (reference sequence).

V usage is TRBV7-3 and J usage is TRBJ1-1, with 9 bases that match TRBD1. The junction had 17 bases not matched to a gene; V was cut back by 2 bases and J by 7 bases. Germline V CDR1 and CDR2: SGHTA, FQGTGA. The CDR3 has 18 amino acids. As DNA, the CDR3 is TGTGCCAGCAGCTTAGGGCCCTTTGAGGGACAGGGTGACAGTGAAGCTTTCTTT. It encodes CASSLGPFEGQGDSEAFF.

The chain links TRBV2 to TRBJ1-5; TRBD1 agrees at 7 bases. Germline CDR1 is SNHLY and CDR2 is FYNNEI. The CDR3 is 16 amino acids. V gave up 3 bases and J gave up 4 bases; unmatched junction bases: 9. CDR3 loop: CASSEWAGGRNQPQHF. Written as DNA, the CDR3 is TGTGCCAGCAGTGAGTGGGCAGGGGGGAGAAATCAGCCCCAGCATTTT. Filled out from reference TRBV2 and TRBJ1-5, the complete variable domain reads EPEVTQTPSHQVTQMGQEVILRCVPISNHLYFYWYRQILGQKVEFLVSFYNNEISEKSEIFDDQFSVERPDGSNFTLKIRSTKLEDSAMYFCASSEWAGGRNQPQHFGDGTRLSIL.

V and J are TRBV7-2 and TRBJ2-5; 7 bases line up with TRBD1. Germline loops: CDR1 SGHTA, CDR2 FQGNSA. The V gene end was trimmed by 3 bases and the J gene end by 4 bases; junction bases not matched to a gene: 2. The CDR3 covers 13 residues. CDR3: CASSFGTAETQYF. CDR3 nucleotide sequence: TGTGCCAGCAGCTTCGGGACAGCAGAGACCCAGTACTTC. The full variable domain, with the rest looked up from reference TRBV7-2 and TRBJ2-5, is GAGVSQSPSNKVTEKGKDVELRCDPISGHTALYWYRQSLGQGLEFLIYFQGNSAPDKSGLPSDRFSAERTGGSVSTLTIQRTQQEDSAVYLCASSFGTAETQYFGPGTRLLVL.

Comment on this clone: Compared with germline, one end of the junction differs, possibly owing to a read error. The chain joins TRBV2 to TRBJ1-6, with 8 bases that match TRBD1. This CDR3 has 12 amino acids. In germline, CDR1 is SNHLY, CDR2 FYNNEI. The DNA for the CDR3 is TGTGCCAGCAGTGAAGAGGACAGGGCTCTTACTTTT. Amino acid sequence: CASSEEDRALTF.

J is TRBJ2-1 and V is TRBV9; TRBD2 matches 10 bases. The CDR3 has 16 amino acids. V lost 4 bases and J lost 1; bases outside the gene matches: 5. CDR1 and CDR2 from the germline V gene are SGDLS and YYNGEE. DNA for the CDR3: TGTGCCAGCAGCTCCTTTAGCGGGGGGTCCTACAATGAGCAGTTCTTC. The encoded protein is CASSSFSGGSYNEQFF.

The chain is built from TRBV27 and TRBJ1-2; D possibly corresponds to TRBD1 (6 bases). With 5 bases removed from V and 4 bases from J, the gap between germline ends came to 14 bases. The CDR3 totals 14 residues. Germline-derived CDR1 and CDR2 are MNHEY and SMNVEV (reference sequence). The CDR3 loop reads CASSLGQGIYGYTF. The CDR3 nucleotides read TGTGCCAGCAGTCTGGGGCAGGGGATCTATGGCTACACCTTC.

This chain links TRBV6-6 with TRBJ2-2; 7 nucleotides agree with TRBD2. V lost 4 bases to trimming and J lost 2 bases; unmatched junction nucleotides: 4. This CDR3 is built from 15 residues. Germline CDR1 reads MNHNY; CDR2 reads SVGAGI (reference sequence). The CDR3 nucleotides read TGTGCCAGCAGTTCCGGGACTACTAACACCGGGGAGCTGTTTTTT. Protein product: CASSSGTTNTGELFF.